Below, one TCR beta chain is given with its context. Antigen unknown. MiXCR, run by TCRdb on the reads, gives a single entry per CDR3 protein. The sample holds 600,000 to 700,000 distinct CDR3 sequences, approximately 33% seen once. This specimen belongs to a study of T cell repertoires in cytomegalovirus infection. Looking at the study overall: Recently identified HLA-C-restricted CMV epitopes and well-studied HLA-B-restricted CMV epitopes were used by the study. Indicated by public TCR beta signatures were CMV infection and matching HLA type.

Study results and limitations: The study found HLA-C-restricted CMV-specific TCR beta clonotypes dominating the ex vivo response. Frequencies of public TCR beta families were cumulated, and this identified carriers of CMV plus the relevant HLA.

CDR1 and CDR2 from the germline V gene are MDHEN and SYDVKM. CDR3 length: 17 amino acids. With 5 bases removed from V and 0 bases from J, the gap between germline ends came to 14 bases. The V call is TRBV28, the J call TRBJ1-6, with D maybe TRBD1 (6 bases). This material consisted of cultured PBMCs, taken from culture after CMV antigen stimulation. The receptor comes from a human donor in good health (CMV status not recorded). Some clones in this sample may be carry-over from other donors' samples. DNA of the CDR3: TGTGCCAGCAGTCCAAACAGGGCCAGCTCCTATAATTCACCCCTCCACTTT. Protein product: CASSPNRASSYNSPLHF.